The source of this T cell receptor beta chain is a study of CD8 T cells in ankylosing spondylitis. From the 5' RACE reads, TCRdb called clonotypes with MiXCR, one entry per CDR3 protein. This sample has roughly 230,000 distinct CDR3 sequences, with roughly 18% found just once. Trimming took 0 bases from V and 8 from J; bases not matched to a gene: 7. Germline V gene sequence: CDR1 LNHNV, CDR2 YYDKDF (reference sequence). The CDR3 is 16 residues long. This clonotype was counted only a few times. The V gene is TRBV15, the J gene TRBJ2-1; 10 nucleotides align to TRBD2. The sequence came from a male donor with ankylosing spondylitis or in good health (not recorded which). The specimen sequenced was blood, either unsorted or a sorted T cell fraction (not recorded which). The chain's CDR3 is CATSRDGAGGPDEQFF. CDR3 DNA: TGTGCCACCAGCAGAGATGGAGCGGGAGGGCCCGATGAGCAGTTCTTC.